These T cell receptor beta chains were read from a single sample in a study of Graves' ophthalmopathy and Graves' hyperthyroidism. TCRdb re-called the multiplex PCR reads through MiXCR, storing one row per CDR3 protein. The sample has around 1.1 million distinct CDR3 sequences, 35% to 40% seen once. Source material: peripheral blood or thyroid tissue (not recorded which). The receptors stem from an adult man with Graves' hyperthyroidism. Both conserved end residues are part of each CDR3. Each record gives: V gene, J gene, D gene, clone size, CDR3 DNA, CDR3 protein. D genes are given only for firm matches. A clone size is listed for some rows: how often the clone was seen (once, few, many), or a class if it is expanded.

V gene: TRBV10-3
J gene: TRBJ1-2
D gene: .
clone size: many
CDR3 DNA: TGTGCCATCAGTGAAAAACAGAGCTTGGGCTACACCTTC
CDR3 protein: CAISEKQSLGYTF

V gene: TRBV5-1
J gene: TRBJ2-7
D gene: .
clone size: many
CDR3 DNA: TGCGCCAGCAGTTACGACTACCCCTCCTACGAGCAGTACTTC
CDR3 protein: CASSYDYPSYEQYF

V gene: TRBV10-3
J gene: TRBJ1-4
D gene: .
clone size: .
CDR3 DNA: TGTGCCATCAGTGAGTCTGGGGGGCGTTTCGATGAAAAACTGTTTTTT
CDR3 protein: CAISESGGRFDEKLFF

V gene: TRBV7-8
J gene: TRBJ2-5
D gene: TRBD2
clone size: few
CDR3 DNA: TGCGCCAGCAGCCAAGAGAGGTTGACGGGAGGGCCTAGGAAGACCCAGTACTTC
CDR3 protein: CASSQERLTGGPRKTQYF

V gene: TRBV5-6
J gene: TRBJ2-7
D gene: .
clone size: many
CDR3 DNA: TGTGCCAGCAGCCACCGCGGGTCCTCCTACGAGCAGTACTTC
CDR3 protein: CASSHRGSSYEQYF

V gene: TRBV2
J gene: TRBJ1-1
D gene: TRBD1
clone size: many
CDR3 DNA: TGTGCCAGCAGGGGGACAGGGGTTAGGGGCACTGAAGCTTTCTTT
CDR3 protein: CASRGTGVRGTEAFF

V gene: TRBV5-8
J gene: TRBJ2-2
D gene: .
clone size: many
CDR3 DNA: TGTGCCAGCAGCCGTCGGACAGCGAACACCGGGGAGCTGTTTTTT
CDR3 protein: CASSRRTANTGELFF

V gene: TRBV7-2
J gene: TRBJ1-5
D gene: .
clone size: many
CDR3 DNA: TGTGCCAGCAGCTCAAGGGTCGGGGCCGGTCAGCCCCAGCATTTT
CDR3 protein: CASSSRVGAGQPQHF

V gene: TRBV12-3/TRBV12-4
J gene: TRBJ2-7
D gene: .
clone size: .
CDR3 DNA: TGTGCCAGCAGTGAGTGGGACACCTTGTCCTACGAGCAGTACTTC
CDR3 protein: CASSEWDTLSYEQYF

V gene: TRBV11-3
J gene: TRBJ1-6
D gene: .
clone size: many
CDR3 DNA: TGTGCCAGCAGCCACTTCCGAGACAGCAGGAATTCACCCCTCCACTTT
CDR3 protein: CASSHFRDSRNSPLHF

V gene: TRBV11-2
J gene: TRBJ1-1
D gene: TRBD1
clone size: .
CDR3 DNA: TGTGCCAGCAGCTTGGCTTCGATCAGGGACAGGGGGGATGAAGCTTTCTTT
CDR3 protein: CASSLASIRDRGDEAFF

V gene: TRBV2
J gene: TRBJ1-5
D gene: .
clone size: many
CDR3 DNA: TGTGCCAGCAGTGGTCAGGGTGGGGATCAGCCCCAGCATTTT
CDR3 protein: CASSGQGGDQPQHF

V gene: TRBV11-2
J gene: TRBJ1-2
D gene: .
clone size: .
CDR3 DNA: TGTGCCAGCAGCTCCCAGCTCTTCAACAGGGAGCAAAAGCTATGGTGTGGCTACACCTTC
CDR3 protein: CASSSQLFNREQKLWCGYTF

V gene: TRBV15
J gene: TRBJ1-3
D gene: .
clone size: .
CDR3 DNA: TGTGCCACCAGCAGGGACAGAAGAGACAGGTCTGGAAACACCATATATTTT
CDR3 protein: CATSRDRRDRSGNTIYF

V gene: TRBV2
J gene: TRBJ1-1
D gene: .
clone size: many
CDR3 DNA: TGTGCCAGCGATCGGTTGAAAGGGGACACTGAAGCTTTCTTT
CDR3 protein: CASDRLKGDTEAFF

V gene: TRBV28
J gene: TRBJ2-7
D gene: TRBD1
clone size: .
CDR3 DNA: TGTGCCAGCATCGTGGGGACAGGGGCGATGGAGCAGTACTTC
CDR3 protein: CASIVGTGAMEQYF

V gene: TRBV12-3/TRBV12-4
J gene: TRBJ2-7
D gene: TRBD1
clone size: few
CDR3 DNA: TGTGCCAGCAGTAGGGGGGCGGGGACAGGGGACTACGAGCAGTACTTC
CDR3 protein: CASSRGAGTGDYEQYF

V gene: TRBV14
J gene: TRBJ2-7
D gene: .
clone size: .
CDR3 DNA: TGTGCCAGCAGCCGCGCGGGGAATTTAAGGGAGCAGTACTTC
CDR3 protein: CASSRAGNLREQYF

V gene: TRBV5-5
J gene: TRBJ1-2
D gene: TRBD1
clone size: .
CDR3 DNA: TGTGCCAGCAGCTTGGAGGGACAGGGAATACGTGGCTACACCTTC
CDR3 protein: CASSLEGQGIRGYTF

V gene: TRBV10-3
J gene: TRBJ2-2
D gene: .
clone size: .
CDR3 DNA: TGTGCCATCAGTGAGGGCGGGTATTTGGGGAACACCGGGGAGCTGTTTTTT
CDR3 protein: CAISEGGYLGNTGELFF

V gene: TRBV15
J gene: TRBJ1-2
D gene: .
clone size: many
CDR3 DNA: TGTGCCACCAGCAGAATGGACAGAACATATGGCTACACCTTC
CDR3 protein: CATSRMDRTYGYTF

V gene: TRBV4-1
J gene: TRBJ1-1
D gene: .
clone size: many
CDR3 DNA: TGCGCCAGCAGCCAATTGGGCGGGTGGAACACTGAAGCTTTCTTT
CDR3 protein: CASSQLGGWNTEAFF

V gene: TRBV9
J gene: TRBJ1-5
D gene: .
clone size: .
CDR3 DNA: TGTGCCAGCAGCCAAGCCGACGGAGGTTCCCAGCATTTT
CDR3 protein: CASSQADGGSQHF

V gene: TRBV29-1
J gene: TRBJ1-2
D gene: .
clone size: .
CDR3 DNA: TGCAGCAGTCAGAGAACTAACTATGGCTACACCTTC
CDR3 protein: CSSQRTNYGYTF

V gene: TRBV27
J gene: TRBJ1-1
D gene: TRBD1
clone size: many
CDR3 DNA: TGTGCCAGCAGTTTCCACAGGGGGTTCACTGAAGCTTTCTTT
CDR3 protein: CASSFHRGFTEAFF

V gene: TRBV25-1
J gene: TRBJ1-6
D gene: .
clone size: many
CDR3 DNA: TGTGCCAGCAGTGACACTGTACCGCAGGGCCTAAGTTATAATTCACCCCTCCACTTT
CDR3 protein: CASSDTVPQGLSYNSPLHF

V gene: TRBV7-2
J gene: TRBJ2-7
D gene: .
clone size: .
CDR3 DNA: TGTGCCAGCAGCTTGACTAGTTACGAGCGGTACTTC
CDR3 protein: CASSLTSYERYF

V gene: TRBV28
J gene: TRBJ1-1
D gene: TRBD1
clone size: few
CDR3 DNA: TGTGCCAGCAGTTTATTTGGGCTAAAGGACAGGGGAAAGAACACTGAAGCTTTCTTT
CDR3 protein: CASSLFGLKDRGKNTEAFF

V gene: TRBV7-9
J gene: TRBJ1-4
D gene: .
clone size: .
CDR3 DNA: TGTGCCAGCAGCGTAGGATCCGCAGGGACTAATGAAAAACTGTTTTTT
CDR3 protein: CASSVGSAGTNEKLFF

V gene: TRBV24-1
J gene: TRBJ1-2
D gene: .
clone size: .
CDR3 DNA: TGTGCCACCAGTGCCAGCTCCGGCCAAACTTTAAACTATGGCTACACCTTC
CDR3 protein: CATSASSGQTLNYGYTF

V gene: TRBV7-8
J gene: TRBJ2-5
D gene: TRBD2
clone size: .
CDR3 DNA: TGTGCCAGCAGCTTATCCCAACTAGCGGAAGAGACCCAGTACTTC
CDR3 protein: CASSLSQLAEETQYF

V gene: TRBV4-1
J gene: TRBJ1-3
D gene: .
clone size: .
CDR3 DNA: TGCGCCAGCAGCCAAGATCCAAGAGGGCCGAGCTCTGGAAACACCATATATTTT
CDR3 protein: CASSQDPRGPSSGNTIYF

V gene: TRBV2
J gene: TRBJ2-7
D gene: .
clone size: many
CDR3 DNA: TGTGCCAGCTTGGCAACAGAGGGCTACGAGCAGTACTTC
CDR3 protein: CASLATEGYEQYF

V gene: TRBV9
J gene: TRBJ2-5
D gene: .
clone size: few
CDR3 DNA: TGTGCCAGCAGCTTTCAGGGGGGTTTAGAGACCCAGTACTTC
CDR3 protein: CASSFQGGLETQYF

V gene: TRBV25-1
J gene: TRBJ2-5
D gene: .
clone size: many
CDR3 DNA: TGTGCCAGCAGTGAATGGGCCGCCTCCCCCGGGGAGACCCAGTACTTC
CDR3 protein: CASSEWAASPGETQYF

V gene: TRBV7-9
J gene: TRBJ1-5
D gene: .
clone size: .
CDR3 DNA: TGTGCCAGCAGCTTAGAAGGTTTTCGGGCGACCCAGCATTTT
CDR3 protein: CASSLEGFRATQHF